The clone carrying this T cell receptor beta chain was picked up a small number of times. The data were obtained in a study of identical twins. TCRdb re-derived calls from the 5' RACE reads in MiXCR, one entry per CDR3 protein. The repertoire includes about 240,000 distinct CDR3 sequences, approximately 10% of them detected once, and 9% to 10% sits in the top ten. This CDR3 is 12 amino acids long. CDR1 and CDR2 (germline): SGHDN, FVKESK. V lost 4 bases, J lost 11 bases, and 14 bases lay in between. Sequenced material: memory T cells sorted from blood. The V and J genes are TRBV14 and TRBJ1-1; D is unclear. This TCR derives from a man aged 50-60 years in good health. In nucleotides, the CDR3 is TGTGCCAGCAGCCTAACGACCGGGGAGGCTTTCTTT. Translating gives CASSLTTGEAFF.